This T cell receptor (beta chain) stems from a study of OX40 agonist ivuxolimab in advanced cancers. Notes on the study in general: The expanded peripheral T cells' antigen specificity was not determined. Low levels of normalized T-cell clonal expansion also appeared in some nonresponders. At 0.1 to 3.0 mg/kg, clonal expansion of CD4+ and CD8+ blood T cells had occurred by week 6.

With regard to this clone: Its antigen is currently unknown.

Systemic immunosuppression or a history of autoimmune disease excluded patients. Clones were read by immunoSEQ multiplex PCR, and TCRdb kept only the in-frame ones, dropping some. The table records tens of thousands of clones, about 90% of them present only once. Germline CDR1 is LNHNV and CDR2 is YYDKDF (reference sequence). V lost 0 bases and J lost 0, with 10 bases in between. CDR3 length: 16 residues. This chain links TRBV15 with TRBJ2-3; TRBD2 might be the D (7 bases). The sample was CD4+ or CD8+ T cells sorted from blood, taken in a trial of the OX40 agonist ivuxolimab. The TCR sequence derives from an adult with an advanced solid tumor such as melanoma, head and neck, liver or kidney cancer. CDR3 loop: CATSRDRGGSTDTQYF. CDR3 nucleotide sequence: TGTGCCACCAGCAGAGATCGCGGGGGCAGCACAGATACGCAGTATTTT.